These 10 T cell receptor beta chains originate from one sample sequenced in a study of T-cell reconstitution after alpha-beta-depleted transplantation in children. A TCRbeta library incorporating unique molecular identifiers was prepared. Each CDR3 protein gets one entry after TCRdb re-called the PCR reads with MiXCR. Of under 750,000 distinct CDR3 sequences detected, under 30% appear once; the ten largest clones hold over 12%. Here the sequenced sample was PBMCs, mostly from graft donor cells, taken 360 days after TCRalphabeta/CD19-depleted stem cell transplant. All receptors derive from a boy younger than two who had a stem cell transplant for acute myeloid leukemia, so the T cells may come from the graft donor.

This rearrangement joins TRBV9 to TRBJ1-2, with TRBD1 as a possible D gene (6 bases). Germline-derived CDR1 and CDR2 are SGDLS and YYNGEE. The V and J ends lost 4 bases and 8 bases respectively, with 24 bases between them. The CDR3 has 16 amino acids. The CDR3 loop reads CASSQYRDSGVYGYTF. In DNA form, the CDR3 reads TGTGCCAGCAGCCAATACCGGGACTCAGGGGTGTACGGCTACACCTTC.

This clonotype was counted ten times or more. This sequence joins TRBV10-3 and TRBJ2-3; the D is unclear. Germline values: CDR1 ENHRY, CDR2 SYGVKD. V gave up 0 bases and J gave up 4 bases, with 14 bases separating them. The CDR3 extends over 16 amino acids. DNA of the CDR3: TGTGCCATCAGTGAGTCCGGACCGGAGAACGCAGATACGCAGTATTTT. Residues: CAISESGPENADTQYF.

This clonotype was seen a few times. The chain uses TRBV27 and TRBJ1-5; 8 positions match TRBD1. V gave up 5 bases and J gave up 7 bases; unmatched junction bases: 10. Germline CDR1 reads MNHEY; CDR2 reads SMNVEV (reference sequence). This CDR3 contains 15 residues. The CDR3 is CASSKETGEGQPQHF. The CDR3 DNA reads TGTGCCAGCAGTAAAGAGACAGGGGAGGGGCAGCCCCAGCATTTT.

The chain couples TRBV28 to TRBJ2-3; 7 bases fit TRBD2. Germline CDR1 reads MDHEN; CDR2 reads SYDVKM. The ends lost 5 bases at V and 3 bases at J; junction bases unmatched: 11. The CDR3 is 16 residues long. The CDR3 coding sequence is TGTGCCAGCAGTCTCATTCGGACTAGGAGAACAGATACGCAGTATTTT. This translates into CASSLIRTRRTDTQYF. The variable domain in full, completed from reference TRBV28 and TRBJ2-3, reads DVKVTQSSRYLVKRTGEKVFLECVQDMDHENMFWYRQDPGLGLRLIYFSYDVKMKEKGDIPEGYSVSREKKERFSLILESASTNQTSMYLCASSLIRTRRTDTQYFGPGTRLTVL.

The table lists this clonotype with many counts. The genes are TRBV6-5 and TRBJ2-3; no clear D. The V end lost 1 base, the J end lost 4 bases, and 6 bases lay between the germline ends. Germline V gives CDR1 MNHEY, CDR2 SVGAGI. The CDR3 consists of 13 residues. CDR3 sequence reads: CASSYFGSDTQYF. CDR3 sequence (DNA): TGTGCCAGCAGTTACTTCGGCTCAGATACGCAGTATTTT.

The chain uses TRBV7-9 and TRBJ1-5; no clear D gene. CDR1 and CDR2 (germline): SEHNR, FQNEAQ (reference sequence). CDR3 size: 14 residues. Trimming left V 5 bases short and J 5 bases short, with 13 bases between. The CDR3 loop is CASSPPREDQPQHF. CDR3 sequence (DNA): TGTGCCAGCAGCCCCCCGAGGGAGGATCAGCCCCAGCATTTT.

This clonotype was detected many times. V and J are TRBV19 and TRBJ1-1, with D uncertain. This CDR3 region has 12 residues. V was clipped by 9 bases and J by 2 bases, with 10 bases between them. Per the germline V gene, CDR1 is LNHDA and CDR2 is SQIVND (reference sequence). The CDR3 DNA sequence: TGTGCCAGCAAAGAGGATAACACTGAAGCTTTCTTT. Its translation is CASKEDNTEAFF.

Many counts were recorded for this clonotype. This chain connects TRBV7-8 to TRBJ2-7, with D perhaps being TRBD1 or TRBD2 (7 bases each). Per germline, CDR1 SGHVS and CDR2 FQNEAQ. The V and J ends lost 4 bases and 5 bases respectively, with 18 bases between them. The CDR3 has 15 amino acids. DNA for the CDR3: TGTGCCAGCAGCTCGATTTCAGGGGGGGTGAACGAGCAGTACTTC. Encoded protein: CASSSISGGVNEQYF.

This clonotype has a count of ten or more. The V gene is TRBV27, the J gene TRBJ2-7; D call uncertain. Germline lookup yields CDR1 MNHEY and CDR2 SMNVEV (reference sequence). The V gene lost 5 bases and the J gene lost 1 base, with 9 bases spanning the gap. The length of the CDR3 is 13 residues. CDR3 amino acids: CASSPNLSYEQYV. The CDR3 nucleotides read TGTGCCAGCAGTCCCAATTTGTCCTACGAGCAGTACGTC.

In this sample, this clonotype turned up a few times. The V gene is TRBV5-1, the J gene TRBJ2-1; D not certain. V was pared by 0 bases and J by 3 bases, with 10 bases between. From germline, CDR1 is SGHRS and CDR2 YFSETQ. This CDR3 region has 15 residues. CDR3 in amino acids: CASSLVTPLYNEQFF. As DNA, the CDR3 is TGCGCCAGCAGCTTGGTAACCCCGCTCTACAATGAGCAGTTCTTC. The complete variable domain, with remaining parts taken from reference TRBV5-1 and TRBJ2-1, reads KAGVTQTPRYLIKTRGQQVTLSCSPISGHRSVSWYQQTPGQGLQFLFEYFSETQRNKGNFPGRFSGRQFSNSRSEMNVSTLELGDSALYLCASSLVTPLYNEQFFGPGTRLTVL.